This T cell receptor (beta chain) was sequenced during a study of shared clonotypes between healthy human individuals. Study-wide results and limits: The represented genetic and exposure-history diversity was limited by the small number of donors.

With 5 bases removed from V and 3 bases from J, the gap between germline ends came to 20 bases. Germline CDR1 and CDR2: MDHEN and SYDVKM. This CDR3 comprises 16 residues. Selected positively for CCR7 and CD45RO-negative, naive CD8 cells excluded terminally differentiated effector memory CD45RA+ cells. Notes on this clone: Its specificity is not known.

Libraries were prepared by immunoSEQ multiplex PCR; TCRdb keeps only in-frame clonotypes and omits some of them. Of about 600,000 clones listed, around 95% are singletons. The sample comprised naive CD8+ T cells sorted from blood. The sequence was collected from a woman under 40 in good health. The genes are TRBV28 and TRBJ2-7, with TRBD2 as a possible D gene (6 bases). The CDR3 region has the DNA TGTGCCAGCAGTGGGGGGAAGGGGACCTTTTTCTACGAGCAGTACTTC. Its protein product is CASSGGKGTFFYEQYF.